The clone carrying this T cell receptor (beta chain) turned up a few times. Its target is not known. Germline lookup yields CDR1 SQVTM and CDR2 ANQGSEA. V lost 5 bases, J lost 2 bases, and 14 bases lay in between. The CDR3 has 14 residues. This specimen comes from a study of T cell repertoires in cytomegalovirus infection. About the study: Both CMV infection and a matching HLA type were indicated by public TCR beta signatures.

Study results and limitations: The study found HLA-C-restricted CMV-specific TCR beta clonotypes dominating the ex vivo response. Carriers of CMV plus the relevant HLA were identified by cumulative public TCR beta family frequency.

TCRdb called the reads again in MiXCR, with one record for every CDR3 protein. The data show around 300,000 distinct CDR3 sequences, roughly 26% seen once. V is TRBV29-1 and J is TRBJ2-3; possible D gene TRBD2, 5 bases. The specimen sequenced was PBMCs. This TCR came from a human donor in good health (CMV status not recorded). Some clones in this sample may be carry-over from other donors' samples. CDR3 bases: TGCAGCGTTCAGCCGGGGAAAAACACAGATACGCAGTATTTT. Its protein is CSVQPGKNTDTQYF.